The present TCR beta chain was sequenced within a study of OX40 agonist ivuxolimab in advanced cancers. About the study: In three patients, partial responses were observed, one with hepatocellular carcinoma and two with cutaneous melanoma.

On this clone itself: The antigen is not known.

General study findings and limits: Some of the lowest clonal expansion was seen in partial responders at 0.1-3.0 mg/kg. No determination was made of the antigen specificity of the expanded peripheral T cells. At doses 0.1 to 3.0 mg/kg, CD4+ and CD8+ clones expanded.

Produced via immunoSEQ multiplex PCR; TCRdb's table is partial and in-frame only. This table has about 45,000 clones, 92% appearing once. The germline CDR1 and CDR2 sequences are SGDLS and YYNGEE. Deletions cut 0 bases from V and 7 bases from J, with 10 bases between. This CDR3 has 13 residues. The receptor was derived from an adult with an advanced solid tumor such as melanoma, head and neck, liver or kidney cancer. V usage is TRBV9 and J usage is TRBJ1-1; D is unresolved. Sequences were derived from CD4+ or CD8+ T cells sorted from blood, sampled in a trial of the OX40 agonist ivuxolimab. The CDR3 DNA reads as TGTGCCAGCAGCGTAGGTGGGCAGGTTGAAGCTTTCTTT. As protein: CASSVGGQVEAFF.